This T cell receptor (beta chain) was found in a study of early T cells in non-severe SARS-CoV-2 infection. V dropped 6 bases and J dropped 3; count of bases not matched to a gene: 11. The germline V gene has CDR1 SNHLY and CDR2 FYNNEI. The length of the CDR3 is 19 residues. This clonotype occurred many times. Unique molecular identifiers (one per individual cDNA molecule) were attached. Each CDR3 protein gets one entry after TCRdb re-called the 5' RACE reads with MiXCR. Of over 30,000 distinct CDR3 sequences detected, about 4.3% appear once; the ten largest clones hold 7% to 9%. This sequence joins TRBV2 and TRBJ2-4; 16 positions match TRBD2. This clonotype originated in an adult who was a healthcare worker with PCR-confirmed SARS-CoV-2 infection or an uninfected control (not recorded which). Sequenced input: whole blood. CDR3 residues: CASRLGLAGGPFGKNIQYF. The CDR3, as DNA: TGTGCCAGCAGGCTGGGACTAGCGGGGGGGCCTTTCGGCAAAAACATTCAGTACTTC.